This T cell receptor (beta chain) was recovered during a study of CD8 T cells in Susac syndrome. The wider study: The sequenced Susac syndrome patients included six who had clinically active disease and under ten who were in remission.

The CDR3 consists of 14 residues. Germline CDR1 MNHEY, CDR2 SMNVEV (reference sequence). V shed 6 bases and J shed 0 bases, with 11 bases lying between them. An amount of RNA that ranged from about 0.45 to 1 ug was reverse transcribed with random hexamers. The TCR beta CDR3 was amplified by immunoSEQ multiplex PCR across 54 Vbeta, 13 Jbeta. Each CDR3 protein gets one entry after TCRdb re-called the immunoSEQ multiplex PCR reads with MiXCR. The sample contains about 85,000 distinct CDR3 sequences, around 93% of which appear only once. The patients with Susac syndrome were individuals who fulfilled the recently defined diagnostic criteria for disease that was either definite or probable. The authors negatively isolated CD8+ and CD4+ T cells and FACS-enriched TEMRA cells.

The genes are TRBV27 and TRBJ2-5; no reliable D call. The sequencing sample was made of CD8+ T cells from PBMCs. The source of this sequence is a human donor with Susac syndrome. CDR3 in amino acids: CASSPTANQETQYF. The CDR3 nucleotides read TGTGCCAGCAGCCCTACAGCTAACCAAGAGACCCAGTACTTC.